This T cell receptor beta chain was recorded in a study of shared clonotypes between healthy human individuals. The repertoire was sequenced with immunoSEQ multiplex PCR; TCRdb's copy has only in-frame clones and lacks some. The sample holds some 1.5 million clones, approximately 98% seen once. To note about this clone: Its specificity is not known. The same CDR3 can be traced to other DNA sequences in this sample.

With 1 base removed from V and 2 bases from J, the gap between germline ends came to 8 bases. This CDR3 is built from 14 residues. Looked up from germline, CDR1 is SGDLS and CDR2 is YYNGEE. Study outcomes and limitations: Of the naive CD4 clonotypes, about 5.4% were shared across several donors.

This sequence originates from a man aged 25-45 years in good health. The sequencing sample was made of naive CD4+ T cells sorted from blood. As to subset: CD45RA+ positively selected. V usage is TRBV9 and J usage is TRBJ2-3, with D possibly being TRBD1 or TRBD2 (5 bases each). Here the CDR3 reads CASSVRGDTDTQYF. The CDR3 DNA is TGTGCCAGCAGCGTAAGAGGGGACACAGATACGCAGTATTTT.